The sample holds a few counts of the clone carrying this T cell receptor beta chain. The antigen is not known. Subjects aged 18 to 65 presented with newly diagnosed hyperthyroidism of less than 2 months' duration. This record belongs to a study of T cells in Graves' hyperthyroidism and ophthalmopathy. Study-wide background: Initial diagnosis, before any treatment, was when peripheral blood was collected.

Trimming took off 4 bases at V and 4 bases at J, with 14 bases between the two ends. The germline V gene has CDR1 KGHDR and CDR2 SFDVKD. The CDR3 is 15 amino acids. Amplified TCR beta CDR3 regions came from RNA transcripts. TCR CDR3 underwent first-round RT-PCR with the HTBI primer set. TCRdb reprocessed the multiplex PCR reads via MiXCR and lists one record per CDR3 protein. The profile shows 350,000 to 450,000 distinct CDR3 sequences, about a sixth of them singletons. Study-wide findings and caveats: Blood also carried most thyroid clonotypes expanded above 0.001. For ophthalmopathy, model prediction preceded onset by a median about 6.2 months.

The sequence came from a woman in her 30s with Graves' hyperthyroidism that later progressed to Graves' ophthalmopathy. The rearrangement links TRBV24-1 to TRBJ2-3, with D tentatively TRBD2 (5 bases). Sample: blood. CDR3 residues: CATSEEEGASDTQYF. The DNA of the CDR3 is TGTGCCACCAGTGAGGAAGAGGGCGCTTCAGATACGCAGTATTTT.